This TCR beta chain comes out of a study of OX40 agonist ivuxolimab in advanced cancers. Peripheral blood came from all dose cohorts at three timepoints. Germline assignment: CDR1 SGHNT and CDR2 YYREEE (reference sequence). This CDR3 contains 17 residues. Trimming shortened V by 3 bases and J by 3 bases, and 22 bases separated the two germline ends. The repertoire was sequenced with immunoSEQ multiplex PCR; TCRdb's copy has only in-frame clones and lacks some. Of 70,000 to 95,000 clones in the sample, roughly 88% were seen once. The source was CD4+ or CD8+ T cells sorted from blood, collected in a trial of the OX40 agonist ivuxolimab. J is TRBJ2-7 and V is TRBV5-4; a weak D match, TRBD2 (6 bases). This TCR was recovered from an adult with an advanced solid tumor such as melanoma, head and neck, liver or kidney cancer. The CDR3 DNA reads TGTGCCAGCAGCTATGAAGAGGGAGGACGTCTATACTACGAGCAGTACTTC. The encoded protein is CASSYEEGGRLYYEQYF.